The sequence of this TCR beta chain was determined in a study of shared clonotypes between healthy human individuals. About the study: Ranging from 18 to 49 in age, donors were two women and three men. Study results and caveats: Clonotypes shared by all four donors outscored non-shared clonotypes in generation probability.

The CDR3 has 14 residues. The germline V gene has CDR1 SGHRS and CDR2 YFSETQ. Trimming shortened V by 2 bases and J by 2 bases, and 8 bases separated the two germline ends. Produced via immunoSEQ multiplex PCR; TCRdb's table is partial and in-frame only. Of hundreds of thousands of clones in the sample, 90% to 97% are singletons; the top ten hold approximately 0.06%. About this clone: What it binds is not known.

Partitioning of CD4+ cells yielded a CD45RA+ naive subset and a CD45RA-negative memory subset. The chain carries TRBV5-1 and TRBJ1-5; D is ambiguous. The sequence was collected from a woman between 25 and 40 years old in good health. The sample consisted of naive CD4+ T cells sorted from blood. The subset here: CD45RA+ positively selected. In nucleotides, the CDR3 is TGCGCCAGCAGCTTCGCTCAGGGCAATCAGCCCCAGCATTTT. It codes for CASSFAQGNQPQHF.